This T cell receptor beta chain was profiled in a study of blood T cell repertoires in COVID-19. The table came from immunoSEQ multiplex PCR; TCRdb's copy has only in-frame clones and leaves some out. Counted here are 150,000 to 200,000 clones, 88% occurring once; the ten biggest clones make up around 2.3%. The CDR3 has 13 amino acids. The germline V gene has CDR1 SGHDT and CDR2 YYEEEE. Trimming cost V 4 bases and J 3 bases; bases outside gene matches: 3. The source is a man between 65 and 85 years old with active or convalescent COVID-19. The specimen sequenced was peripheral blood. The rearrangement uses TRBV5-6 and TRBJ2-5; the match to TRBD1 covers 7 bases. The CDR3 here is CASSRDSKETQYF. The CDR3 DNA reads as TGTGCCAGCAGCCGGGACAGCAAAGAGACCCAGTACTTC.